This TCR beta chain was sequenced during a study of blood T cells in healthy people across ages. Overall study results and limits: TCR beta diversity, measured per million T cells, fell in a roughly linear way with age. Naive CD4+ cells and diversity were both higher in long-lived donors than in aged donors. Diversity estimates from one million T cells were considered underestimates.

PBMCs, at least 6.5 million per sample, were isolated. PCR was performed a second time for roughly 7 to 11 cycles using a sample-barcoded 5' primer and a J-beta primer mix. Via MiXCR, TCRdb re-called the 5' RACE reads, giving one row per CDR3 protein. The table records 1.5 million to 2 million distinct CDR3 sequences, approximately 30% of them present only once. Remarks on this clonotype: The antigen is unknown.

The sequencing input was blood. This clonotype was obtained from a woman younger than 45 in good health.

The CDR3 protein is CASSLSSGINEQFF. As DNA, the CDR3 is TGTGCCAGCAGCTTAAGTTCTGGGATTAATGAGCAGTTCTTC. This rearrangement joins TRBV7-9 to TRBJ2-1; D gene unclear. The CDR3 has 14 amino acids. Trimming pared 2 bases from V and 7 bases from J, leaving 12 bases between. Germline CDR1 reads SEHNR; CDR2 reads FQNEAQ (reference sequence).